Listed below are T cell receptor beta chains from one sample, sequenced in a study of T cell changes during pregnancy in multiple sclerosis. Sequencing was performed with immunoSEQ multiplex PCR; in TCRdb, only in-frame clones are kept and a portion is missing. The sample consists of around 70,000 clones, approximately 94% of them appearing once. Sequenced material: peripheral blood, taken in the third trimester of pregnancy. The receptors here all came from a female donor with multiple sclerosis, enrolled in a pregnancy study. The CDR3 runs from the conserved cysteine through the conserved F or W. Fields, in order: clone size, V gene, J gene, D gene, CDR3 DNA, CDR3 protein. The D gene is left open where the match is weak. Part of the rows lack a size; the others show once, few, many or a class for expanded clones.

clone_size: once; v_call: TRBV5-6; j_call: TRBJ2-7; d_call: -; cdr3_nt: TGTGCCAGCAGCTCGCTTATTCTCCGACCCGAGGACGAGCAGTACTTC; cdr3_aa: CASSSLILRPEDEQYF
clone_size: -; v_call: TRBV11-2; j_call: TRBJ2-7; d_call: -; cdr3_nt: TGTGCCAGCAGCCCTCTAAGATCCTACGAGCAGTACTTC; cdr3_aa: CASSPLRSYEQYF
clone_size: -; v_call: TRBV7-3; j_call: TRBJ2-5; d_call: TRBD1; cdr3_nt: TGTGCCAGCAGCTCGAGACAGGGGGCTGTTGAGACCCAGTACTTC; cdr3_aa: CASSSRQGAVETQYF
clone_size: once; v_call: TRBV13; j_call: TRBJ2-1; d_call: -; cdr3_nt: TGTGCCAGCAGCTGGAGGGGCGGGAATGAGCAGTTCTTC; cdr3_aa: CASSWRGGNEQFF
clone_size: -; v_call: TRBV7-3; j_call: TRBJ2-5; d_call: -; cdr3_nt: TGTGCCAGCAGCCCCCTGGGCGGGGGCTTGGAGACCCAGTACTTC; cdr3_aa: CASSPLGGGLETQYF
clone_size: few; v_call: TRBV6-5; j_call: TRBJ2-1; d_call: -; cdr3_nt: TGTGCCAGCAGTCCGACAGGATTAGGGCACAATGAGCAGTTCTTC; cdr3_aa: CASSPTGLGHNEQFF
clone_size: -; v_call: TRBV9; j_call: TRBJ1-6; d_call: -; cdr3_nt: TGTGCCAGCAGCGTAGTCGATTCCGGAGCCAATAATTCACCCCTCCACTTT; cdr3_aa: CASSVVDSGANNSPLHF
clone_size: -; v_call: TRBV19; j_call: TRBJ2-4; d_call: TRBD2; cdr3_nt: TGTGCCAGTAGTATTTTGTGGGAGGGGACCAAAAACATTCAGTACTTC; cdr3_aa: CASSILWEGTKNIQYF
clone_size: -; v_call: TRBV18; j_call: TRBJ1-1; d_call: -; cdr3_nt: TGTGCCAGCTCACTAATTCACGACAGTAAGAACACTGAAGCTTTCTTT; cdr3_aa: CASSLIHDSKNTEAFF
clone_size: -; v_call: TRBV9; j_call: TRBJ2-3; d_call: TRBD2; cdr3_nt: TGTGCCAGCAGCGAGTCGGGACTAGGAAGCACAGATACGCAGTATTTT; cdr3_aa: CASSESGLGSTDTQYF
clone_size: -; v_call: TRBV6-6; j_call: TRBJ2-7; d_call: -; cdr3_nt: TGTGCCAGCAGCTCGATTGCGGGGCCGGGCGAGCAGTACTTC; cdr3_aa: CASSSIAGPGEQYF
clone_size: -; v_call: TRBV5-8; j_call: TRBJ1-6; d_call: TRBD1; cdr3_nt: TGTGCCAGCAGCTCGGACAGGGGTTGGATTGGTTCACCCCTCCACTTT; cdr3_aa: CASSSDRGWIGSPLHF
clone_size: -; v_call: TRBV6-4; j_call: TRBJ2-2; d_call: TRBD1; cdr3_nt: TGTGCCAGCAGGAGACAGGGGGGGACCGGGGAGCTGTTTTTT; cdr3_aa: CASRRQGGTGELFF
clone_size: -; v_call: TRBV5-1; j_call: TRBJ2-5; d_call: -; cdr3_nt: TGCGCCAGCAGTTTAGGACTACAGGGGGGGCAAGAGACCCAGTACTTC; cdr3_aa: CASSLGLQGGQETQYF
clone_size: -; v_call: TRBV18; j_call: TRBJ1-2; d_call: -; cdr3_nt: TGTGCCAGCTCAGGGGCACTTAACTATGGCTACACCTTC; cdr3_aa: CASSGALNYGYTF
clone_size: -; v_call: TRBV5-6; j_call: TRBJ2-1; d_call: TRBD1; cdr3_nt: TGTGCCAGCAGCTGGGGCCCAGGGGGAGAGCAGTTCTTC; cdr3_aa: CASSWGPGGEQFF
clone_size: -; v_call: TRBV20-1; j_call: TRBJ1-5; d_call: -; cdr3_nt: TGCAGTGCTAGAGTTCTTCAGCCCCAGCATTTT; cdr3_aa: CSARVLQPQHF
clone_size: -; v_call: TRBV6-5; j_call: TRBJ2-5; d_call: TRBD2; cdr3_nt: TGTGCCAGCAGTTACTCTGACATCTCCGGGAGGGAGACCCAGTACTTC; cdr3_aa: CASSYSDISGRETQYF
clone_size: -; v_call: TRBV16; j_call: TRBJ1-1; d_call: -; cdr3_nt: TGTGCCAGCAGCCAATCTCCAGGCCCGGGATATGAAGCTTTCTTT; cdr3_aa: CASSQSPGPGYEAFF